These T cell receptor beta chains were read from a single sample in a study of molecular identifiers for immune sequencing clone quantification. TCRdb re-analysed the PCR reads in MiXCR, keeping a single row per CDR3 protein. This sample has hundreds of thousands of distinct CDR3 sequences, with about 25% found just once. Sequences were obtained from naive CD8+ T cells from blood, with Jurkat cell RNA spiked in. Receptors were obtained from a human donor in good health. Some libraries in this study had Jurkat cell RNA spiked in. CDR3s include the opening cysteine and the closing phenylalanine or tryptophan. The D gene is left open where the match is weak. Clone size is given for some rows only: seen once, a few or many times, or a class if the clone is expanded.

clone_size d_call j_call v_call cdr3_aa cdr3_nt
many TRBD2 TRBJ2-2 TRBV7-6 CASSFSMTSEYTGELFF TGTGCCAGCAGCTTTTCTATGACTAGCGAGTACACCGGGGAGCTGTTTTTT
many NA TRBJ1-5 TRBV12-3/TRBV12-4 CASSQRNQPQHF TGTGCCAGCAGCCAAAGGAATCAGCCCCAGCATTTT
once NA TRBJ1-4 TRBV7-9 CASQANEKLFF TGTGCCAGCCAGGCTAATGAAAAACTGTTTTTT
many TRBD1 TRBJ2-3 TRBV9 CASSSFGQADTQYF TGTGCCAGCAGCTCATTCGGACAGGCAGATACGCAGTATTTT
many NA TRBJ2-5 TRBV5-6 CASSGGDYQETQYF TGTGCCAGCAGCGGCGGGGATTACCAAGAGACCCAGTACTTC
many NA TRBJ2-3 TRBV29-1 CSVVRGDWSDTQYF TGCAGCGTTGTTAGGGGTGATTGGTCAGATACGCAGTATTTT
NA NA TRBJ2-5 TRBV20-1 CSARDLGGSGQETQYF TGCAGTGCTAGAGATCTTGGGGGGTCGGGCCAAGAGACCCAGTACTTC
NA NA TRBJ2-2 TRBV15 CATSQGGSGELFF TGTGCCACCAGCCAGGGGGGAAGCGGGGAGCTGTTTTTT
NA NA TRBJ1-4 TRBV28 CASSLLANLDEKLFF TGTGCCAGCAGTTTATTGGCAAACCTGGATGAAAAACTGTTTTTT
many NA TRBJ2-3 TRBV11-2 CASNLGLAPSDTQYF TGTGCCAGCAACCTTGGGCTAGCCCCTTCAGATACGCAGTATTTT
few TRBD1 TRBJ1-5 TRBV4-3 CASSQDRVQDGNQPQHF TGCGCCAGCAGCCAGGACAGGGTACAGGACGGCAATCAGCCCCAGCATTTT
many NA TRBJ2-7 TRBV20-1 CSVQAFSGSSYEQYF TGCAGTGTCCAGGCCTTTAGCGGATCCTCCTACGAGCAGTACTTC
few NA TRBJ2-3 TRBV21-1 CASSPTAADTQYF TGTGCCAGCAGCCCGACGGCGGCAGATACGCAGTATTTT
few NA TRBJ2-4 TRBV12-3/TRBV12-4 CASGDLKRANIQYF TGTGCCAGTGGGGACCTGAAGAGGGCTAACATTCAGTACTTC
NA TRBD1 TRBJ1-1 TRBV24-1 CATMGQLNTEAFF TGTGCCACCATGGGACAGCTGAACACTGAAGCTTTCTTT
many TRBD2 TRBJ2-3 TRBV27 CASSFSSGSADTQYF TGTGCCAGCAGTTTTTCTAGCGGGAGTGCAGATACGCAGTATTTT
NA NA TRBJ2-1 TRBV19 CASSIVGATYNEQFF TGTGCCAGTAGTATAGTCGGGGCAACCTACAATGAGCAGTTCTTC
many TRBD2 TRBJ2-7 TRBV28 CASSPLGGRAYEQYF TGTGCCAGCAGTCCGCTTGGCGGGAGGGCCTACGAGCAGTACTTC
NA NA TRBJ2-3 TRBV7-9 CASSLDSKLDTQYF TGTGCCAGCAGCCTAGATTCCAAACTGGATACGCAGTATTTT
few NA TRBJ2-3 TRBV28 CASSRFSQDTQYF TGTGCCAGCAGTCGGTTTTCGCAAGATACGCAGTATTTT
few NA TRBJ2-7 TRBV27 CASSLSQAWNEQYF TGTGCCAGCAGTTTATCCCAGGCCTGGAACGAGCAGTACTTC
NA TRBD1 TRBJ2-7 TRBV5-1 CACSLFPGQGYEQYF TGCGCCTGCAGCTTGTTCCCCGGACAGGGATACGAGCAGTACTTC
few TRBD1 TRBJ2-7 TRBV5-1 CASSLGAGGGLTTYEQYF TGCGCCAGCAGCTTGGGGGCAGGGGGCGGATTAACAACCTACGAGCAGTACTTC
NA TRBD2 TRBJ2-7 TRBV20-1 CSTRTSGALDSSYEQYF TGCAGCACGAGGACTAGCGGGGCCCTCGATAGCTCCTACGAGCAGTACTTC
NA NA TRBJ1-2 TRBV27 CASSLGGLSPGYTF TGTGCCAGCAGTTTGGGGGGCCTATCCCCTGGCTACACCTTC
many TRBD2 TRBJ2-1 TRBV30 CAWRLAGDPNEQFF TGTGCCTGGAGACTAGCGGGGGACCCCAATGAGCAGTTCTTC
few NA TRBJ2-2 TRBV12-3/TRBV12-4 CASNHFGQANTGELFF TGTGCCAGCAACCACTTCGGACAAGCGAACACCGGGGAGCTGTTTTTT
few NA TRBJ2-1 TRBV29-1 CSVAVQGGVNNEQFF TGCAGCGTTGCAGTTCAGGGTGGGGTCAACAATGAGCAGTTCTTC
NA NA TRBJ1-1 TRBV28 CASSGRTVMNTEAFF TGTGCCAGCAGTGGCCGGACAGTCATGAACACTGAAGCTTTCTTT